Below are 25 T cell receptor beta chains sequenced from a single sample in a study of cytotoxic CD8 clonotypes in ibrutinib-treated CLL. TCRdb keeps only in-frame clones here, not all; method: immunoSEQ multiplex PCR. The data show approximately 190,000 clones, 79% seen once. Source: PBMCs, taken after 12 months of ibrutinib treatment. Receptors originate from a human donor with chronic lymphocytic leukemia.

V and J are TRBV7-8 and TRBJ2-7; no firm D call. The germline V and J ends were trimmed by 2 bases and 0 bases, with 8 bases remaining between them. This CDR3 has 14 residues. Germline V CDR1 and CDR2: SGHVS, FQNEAQ. CDR3 bases: TGTGCCAGCAGCTTACCCGCAGTCTCCTACGAGCAGTACTTC. It yields the protein CASSLPAVSYEQYF. The complete variable domain, with remaining parts taken from reference TRBV7-8 and TRBJ2-7, reads GAGVSQSPRYKVAKRGQDVALRCDPISGHVSLFWYQQALGQGPEFLTYFQNEAQLDKSGLPSDRFFAERPEGSVSTLKIQRTQQEDSAVYLCASSLPAVSYEQYFGPGTRLTVT.

The chain has TRBV19 and TRBJ1-6; D possibly corresponds to TRBD1 (5 bases). Per germline, CDR1 LNHDA and CDR2 SQIVND (reference sequence). The CDR3 runs 13 residues. The V end was cut by 6 bases, the J end by 7 bases, with 10 bases between. CDR3 in DNA: TGTGCCAGTAGATGGGGGGAGAATTCACCCCTCCACTTT. Its protein is CASRWGENSPLHF.

V gene TRBV27 combines with J gene TRBJ2-7; 9 bases map to TRBD1. Germline V gene lookup returns CDR1 MNHEY and CDR2 SMNVEV (reference sequence). CDR3 length: 18 amino acids. J gave up 3 bases and V 3 bases, and 15 bases lay outside the gene matches. Here the CDR3 DNA reads TGTGCCAGCAGTTTTGTAGCACCGGGACAGGGTTCCCTCTACGAGCAGTACTTC. As protein: CASSFVAPGQGSLYEQYF.

This sequence joins TRBV29-1 and TRBJ2-3, with 8 nucleotides matching TRBD1. This CDR3 spans 15 amino acids. V shed 8 bases, J shed 6 bases, and the junction held 16 bases outside the gene matches. CDR1 and CDR2 from the germline V gene are SQVTM and ANQGSEA. The CDR3 loop is CSSDPYRGNGDTQYF. The CDR3 nucleotides read TGCAGCTCGGACCCTTACAGGGGGAACGGGGATACGCAGTATTTT.

The chain carries TRBV28 and TRBJ1-5; D is possibly TRBD1 (5 bases). CDR1 is MDHEN and CDR2 is SYDVKM in the germline V gene. V lost 6 bases to trimming and J lost 0 bases, with 21 bases between them. This CDR3 has 18 residues. The DNA for the CDR3 is TGTGCCAGCAGCCTTCATTCGGGGACGACCGTTAGCAATCAGCCCCAGCATTTT. Translating it yields CASSLHSGTTVSNQPQHF.

This rearrangement joins TRBV15 to TRBJ2-7; D ambiguous. The CDR3 is made up of 11 amino acids. V was pared by 4 bases and J by 4 bases, with 5 bases between. CDR1 is LNHNV and CDR2 is YYDKDF in the germline V gene (reference sequence). The CDR3 nucleotides are TGTGCCACCAGCAAGGGTTACGAGCAGTACTTC. Translating gives CATSKGYEQYF.

This chain links TRBV14 with TRBJ2-5; D perhaps matches TRBD2 (5 bases). The V gene's germline CDR1 is SGHDN and CDR2 FVKESK. This CDR3 region has 13 residues. V lost 4 bases and J lost 5, with 11 bases in between. As DNA, the CDR3 is TGTGCCAGCAGCCCGTTACTAGGGGAGACCCAGTACTTC. It codes for CASSPLLGETQYF.

V usage is TRBV7-3 and J usage is TRBJ2-1; D remains unclear. CDR1 and CDR2 (germline): SGHTA, FQGTGA. This CDR3 is built from 14 residues. Trimming took 1 base from V and 8 from J, leaving 12 bases between them. The CDR3 DNA follows: TGTGCCAGCAGCTTAAGTGTAGGGTTACATGAGCAGTTCTTC. It is translated as CASSLSVGLHEQFF.

This chain uses TRBV14 with TRBJ2-2, with a weak D call TRBD1 (5 bases). Germline-derived CDR1 and CDR2 are SGHDN and FVKESK. CDR3 length equals 14 residues. Trimming pared 1 base from V and 6 bases from J, leaving 9 bases between. The CDR3 DNA reads TGTGCCAGCAGCCAAGTACAGGCGCCCGGGGAGCTGTTTTTT. The encoded protein is CASSQVQAPGELFF.

The V call is TRBV7-9, the J call TRBJ2-7; weak D call: TRBD1 (6 bases). The germline gives CDR1 SEHNR, CDR2 FQNEAQ (reference sequence). The germline V and J ends were trimmed by 5 bases and 4 bases, with 15 bases remaining between them. The CDR3 runs to 14 residues. The CDR3 region is CASSRPAGAYEQYF. CDR3 in DNA: TGTGCCAGCAGCCGCCCGGCAGGGGCTTACGAGCAGTACTTC.

The chain employs TRBV18 and TRBJ2-2; the match to TRBD1 covers 10 bases. The CDR3 sequence is 16 residues long. The germline V gene encodes CDR1 KGHSH and CDR2 LQKENI. V lost 4 bases to trimming and J lost 5 bases; unmatched junction nucleotides: 7. CDR3 sequence reads: CASSLRQGAPTGELFF. Written as DNA, the CDR3 is TGTGCCAGCTCACTTCGACAGGGGGCTCCTACCGGGGAGCTGTTTTTT.

This clone was seen a handful of times. This chain links TRBV10-3 with TRBJ1-6; a possible D gene is TRBD1 (6 bases). With 5 bases removed from V and 8 bases from J, the gap between germline ends came to 13 bases. Germline assignment: CDR1 ENHRY and CDR2 SYGVKD. This CDR3 is built from 14 residues. The CDR3 spells CAISIQGDDSPLHF. For the CDR3, the DNA is TGTGCCATCAGTATACAGGGTGATGATTCACCCCTCCACTTT.

This clone occurred a few times. The rearrangement joins TRBV6-5 to TRBJ1-2, with D hard to call. The CDR3 is 16 amino acids. The ends were cut back, 2 bases at V and 0 bases at J, with 13 bases in the middle. Germline V gene lookup returns CDR1 MNHEY and CDR2 SVGAGI. The CDR3 loop reads CASSYGSGRANYGYTF. DNA for the CDR3: TGTGCCAGCAGTTACGGTTCCGGGAGAGCTAACTATGGCTACACCTTC.

The chain combines TRBV29-1 with TRBJ2-1, with 8 bases identical to TRBD1. This CDR3 is 14 amino acids long. From germline, CDR1 is SQVTM and CDR2 ANQGSEA. V lost 2 bases to trimming and J lost 6 bases; unmatched junction nucleotides: 6. The CDR3 loop reads CSVELAGQGNEQFF. CDR3 sequence (DNA): TGCAGCGTTGAATTGGCAGGACAGGGCAATGAGCAGTTCTTC.

The V call is TRBV19, the J call TRBJ2-3; the D call may be TRBD1 or TRBD2 (5 bases each). V was cut by 5 bases and J by 0 bases, with 12 bases left in between. Per the germline V gene, CDR1 is LNHDA and CDR2 is SQIVND (reference sequence). The CDR3 is made up of 15 amino acids. This chain's CDR3 is CASSLGVSSTDTQYF. DNA for the CDR3: TGTGCCAGTAGTCTGGGGGTCTCCAGCACAGATACGCAGTATTTT.

The chain uses TRBV5-1 and TRBJ2-3, with 13 bases lining up with TRBD2. Unmatched junction bases numbered 4, after V lost 9 bases and J lost 3 bases. Germline V CDR1 and CDR2: SGHRS, YFSETQ. The CDR3 totals 14 residues. The CDR3 DNA reads as TGCGCCACCTGGACTAGCGGGAGTACAGATACGCAGTATTTT. This codes for CATWTSGSTDTQYF.

The chain uses TRBV30 and TRBJ1-2, with 8 bases identical to TRBD1. CDR3 size: 13 residues. Germline-derived CDR1 and CDR2 are GTSNPN and SVGIG (reference sequence). Losses at the gene ends were 0 bases for V and 8 bases for J; bases not matched to a gene: 5. CDR3 in amino acids: CAWSVQTGEGYTF. In DNA form, the CDR3 reads TGTGCCTGGAGTGTACAGACAGGGGAAGGCTACACCTTC.

This chain joins TRBV5-6 and TRBJ2-1; 7 positions agree with TRBD1. Germline-derived CDR1 and CDR2 are SGHDT and YYEEEE. The CDR3 sequence is 15 residues long. The ends lost 1 base at V and 4 bases at J; junction bases unmatched: 5. For the CDR3, the DNA is TGTGCCAGCAGCTTGTCACAGGGGAAGTACAATGAGCAGTTCTTC. Residues: CASSLSQGKYNEQFF.

The gene calls are TRBV27 and TRBJ2-7; D possibly corresponds to TRBD1 (6 bases). The CDR3 is made up of 13 amino acids. The V gene lost 7 bases and the J gene lost 2 bases, with 12 bases spanning the gap. The germline V gene has CDR1 MNHEY and CDR2 SMNVEV (reference sequence). The CDR3 DNA reads TGTGCCAGCACCTCTCGGGACACCTACGAGCAGTACTTC. Translation gives CASTSRDTYEQYF.

This chain joins TRBV11-1 and TRBJ2-7; perhaps TRBD1 as D (6 bases). The CDR3 is 15 amino acids. Germline values: CDR1 SGHAT, CDR2 FQDESV (reference sequence). Deletions cut 5 bases from V and 1 base from J, with 15 bases between. The chain's CDR3 is CASSRDRPRSYEQYF. The CDR3 DNA is TGTGCCAGCAGCCGCGACAGGCCCAGGTCCTACGAGCAGTACTTC. The full variable domain, its missing parts supplied by reference TRBV11-1 and TRBJ2-7, is EAEVAQSPRYKITEKSQAVAFWCDPISGHATLYWYRQILGQGPELLVQFQDESVVDDSQLPKDRFSAERLKGVDSTLKIQPAELGDSAMYLCASSRDRPRSYEQYFGPGTRLTVT.

The chain employs TRBV28 and TRBJ1-1, with TRBD1 matching over 8 bases. After removal of 6 bases from V and 4 bases from J, the junction contained 10 bases not matched to a gene. From germline, CDR1 is MDHEN and CDR2 SYDVKM. CDR3 length: 15 residues. In DNA, the CDR3 is TGTGCCAGCAGGACCCAGGGGGCTGGAGGCACTGAAGCTTTCTTT. Translation gives CASRTQGAGGTEAFF.

The V call is TRBV2, the J call TRBJ1-1; tentative D call: TRBD1 (5 bases). CDR3 length equals 18 residues. V lost 6 bases and J lost 0, with 23 bases in between. From germline, CDR1 is SNHLY and CDR2 FYNNEI. CDR3 nucleotide sequence: TGTGCCAGCAGGGTGAAGTGGGGTCTCCGGGACCTGAACACTGAAGCTTTCTTT. This sequence encodes CASRVKWGLRDLNTEAFF.

CDR3 sequence: CASSADQGNTDTQYF. The CDR3 DNA is TGTGCCAGCAGTGCCGACCAAGGAAACACAGATACGCAGTATTTT. This sequence joins TRBV6-4 and TRBJ2-3; D gene ambiguous. The V end lost 4 bases, the J end lost 2 bases, and 13 bases lay between the germline ends. This CDR3 is 15 amino acids long. CDR1 and CDR2 (germline): MRHNA, SNTAGT.

The V gene is TRBV2, the J gene TRBJ1-2; 9 nucleotides line up with TRBD1. Germline V gene data show CDR1 as SNHLY and CDR2 as FYNNEI. Unmatched junction bases numbered 16, after V lost 7 bases and J lost 7 bases. The CDR3 runs 16 residues. The CDR3 DNA sequence: TGTGCCAGCACCACTATTCCTACAGGGGGCTTGAGTGGCTACACCTTC. Protein sequence: CASTTIPTGGLSGYTF.

Comments on this clone: Distinct nucleotide sequences in the sample also encode this CDR3. This chain connects TRBV11-3 to TRBJ2-2; D uncertain. In germline, CDR1 is SGHNT, CDR2 YENEEA. Trimming removed 1 base from V and 7 bases from J, with 4 bases in between. The CDR3 extends over 12 amino acids. The CDR3 region is CASSLGVGELFF. DNA of the CDR3: TGTGCCAGCAGCTTAGGGGTCGGGGAGCTGTTTTTT.